These 21 T cell receptor beta chains were sequenced from one sample in a study of blood T cells in healthy people across ages. Through a sample-barcoded 5' primer and a J-beta primer mix, a second PCR was run for about 6 to 11 cycles. TCRdb re-called the 5' RACE reads through MiXCR, storing one row per CDR3 protein. The sample carries roughly 1,300,000 distinct CDR3 sequences, approximately 59% recorded once. The sequenced sample consisted of blood. The receptors were sampled from a young man in good health.

The gene calls are TRBV7-8 and TRBJ2-3; D may be TRBD1 (6 bases). Trimming pared 5 bases from V and 7 bases from J, leaving 16 bases between. The CDR3 length is 14 residues. CDR1 is SGHVS and CDR2 is FQNEAQ in the germline V gene. CDR3 nucleotide sequence: TGTGCCAGCAGCGTAGTCAGGGGTCGGAATACGCAGTATTTT. It is translated as CASSVVRGRNTQYF. Filled out from reference TRBV7-8 and TRBJ2-3, the complete variable domain reads GAGVSQSPRYKVAKRGQDVALRCDPISGHVSLFWYQQALGQGPEFLTYFQNEAQLDKSGLPSDRFFAERPEGSVSTLKIQRTQQEDSAVYLCASSVVRGRNTQYFGPGTRLTVL.

This clonotype was detected many times. The chain employs TRBV12-3 or TRBV12-4 and TRBJ2-7; 12 bases fit TRBD2. The CDR3 covers 15 residues. Trimming at V came to 5 bases and at J to 4 bases, leaving 6 bases not matched to a gene. The CDR3 nucleotides are TGTGCCAGCAGTCCTAGGACTAGCGGGACGTACGAGCAGTACTTC. This codes for CASSPRTSGTYEQYF.

The rearrangement joins TRBV6-1 to TRBJ2-6; D gene unclear. In germline, CDR1 is MNHNS, CDR2 SASEGT. The CDR3 contains 11 residues. V was trimmed by 4 bases and J by 11 bases, leaving 6 bases between them. The CDR3 region has the DNA TGTGCCAGCAGTGCTACGTACGTCCTGACTTTC. This codes for CASSATYVLTF.

This clonotype was seen more than once but under ten times. This chain joins TRBV12-3 or TRBV12-4 and TRBJ2-7, with D unclear. The CDR3 covers 13 residues. The V gene lost 7 bases and the J gene lost 6 bases, with 16 bases spanning the gap. The CDR3 region has the DNA TGTGCCAGCACCTCACACCTCCGGGCCGAGCAGTACTTC. It codes for CASTSHLRAEQYF.

The chain combines TRBV29-1 with TRBJ1-2; D is ambiguous. CDR3 length equals 12 residues. The germline V gene encodes CDR1 SQVTM and CDR2 ANQGSEA. V was cut by 1 base and J by 7 bases, with 10 bases left in between. The CDR3, as DNA: TGCAGCGTTGAAGGGACTGAAACTGGCTACACCTTC. This sequence encodes CSVEGTETGYTF.

The rearrangement links TRBV7-2 to TRBJ2-7; maybe TRBD2 (5 bases). The germline V gene encodes CDR1 SGHTA and CDR2 FQGNSA. Trimming removed 4 bases from V and 4 bases from J, with 11 bases in between. The CDR3 has 13 residues. In DNA, the CDR3 is TGTGCCAGCAGCTCATCGGGGTTATACGAGCAGTACTTC. Its protein product is CASSSSGLYEQYF. Full variable domain (rest looked up from reference TRBV7-2 and TRBJ2-7): GAGVSQSPSNKVTEKGKDVELRCDPISGHTALYWYRQSLGQGLEFLIYFQGNSAPDKSGLPSDRFSAERTGGSVSTLTIQRTQQEDSAVYLCASSSSGLYEQYFGPGTRLTVT.

The chain couples TRBV9 to TRBJ2-5; D gene ambiguous. The germline V gene has CDR1 SGDLS and CDR2 YYNGEE. The CDR3 runs 12 residues. Deletions cut 5 bases from V and 5 bases from J, with 10 bases between. The CDR3 sequence: CASSRTSETQYF. For the CDR3, the DNA is TGTGCCAGCAGTCGCACCTCCGAGACCCAGTACTTC. Using reference TRBV9 and TRBJ2-5 for the parts outside the CDR3, the full variable domain is DSGVTQTPKHLITATGQRVTLRCSPRSGDLSVYWYQQSLDQGLQFLIQYYNGEERAKGNILERFSAQQFPDLHSELNLSSLELGDSALYFCASSRTSETQYFGPGTRLLVL.

The chain has TRBV20-1 and TRBJ1-4; D unclear. CDR3 size: 17 residues. The germline V gene has CDR1 DFQATT and CDR2 SNEGSKA (reference sequence). V was trimmed by 1 base and J by 0 bases, leaving 15 bases between them. This chain's CDR3 is CSARGSDVPATNEKLFF. Written as DNA, the CDR3 is TGCAGTGCTAGAGGTTCCGACGTCCCCGCAACTAATGAAAAACTGTTTTTT.

The V and J genes are TRBV29-1 and TRBJ2-1, with no clear D. The last part of the DNA fits TRBJ2-7 better; the J call may be wrong. The CDR3 sequence is 13 residues long. Germline assignment: CDR1 SQVTM and CDR2 ANQGSEA. The CDR3 spells CSVGLFSYNEQYF. In nucleotides, the CDR3 is TGCAGCGTTGGACTTTTCTCCTACAATGAGCAGTACTTC.

The sample holds a few counts of this clonotype. The chain is built from TRBV6-2 or TRBV6-3 and TRBJ2-5, with no clear D. The CDR3 totals 13 residues. CDR1 is MNHEY and CDR2 is SVGEGT in the germline V gene. The ends were cut back, 0 bases at V and 11 bases at J, with 13 bases in the middle. The CDR3: CASSYSSSQTQYF. CDR3 nucleotides: TGTGCCAGCAGTTACTCTAGCTCTCAAACGCAGTACTTC.

The V call is TRBV20-1, the J call TRBJ2-2; D is unresolved. The germline V and J ends were trimmed by 0 bases and 6 bases, with 11 bases remaining between them. CDR1 is DFQATT, CDR2 SNEGSKA, per germline (reference sequence). The CDR3 loop spans 14 amino acids. For the CDR3, the DNA is TGCAGTGCTAGAGATGGAGTTGGGGCCGGGGAGCTGTTTTTT. This codes for CSARDGVGAGELFF.

This clonotype appeared a few times. The genes are TRBV4-2 and TRBJ1-5, with 10 bases that match TRBD1. Germline values: CDR1 LGHNA, CDR2 YNFKEQ. J gave up 4 bases and V 4 bases, and 4 bases lay outside the gene matches. This CDR3 spans 15 amino acids. The CDR3, as DNA: TGTGCCAGCAGCCCGGGACAGGGGACGAATCAGCCCCAGCATTTT. This encodes CASSPGQGTNQPQHF.

The chain is built from TRBV27 and TRBJ2-5; D is unresolved. The ends were cut back, 2 bases at V and 4 bases at J, with 14 bases in the middle. In germline, CDR1 is MNHEY, CDR2 SMNVEV (reference sequence). This CDR3 comprises 15 residues. CDR3: CASSLAVGFLETQYF. CDR3 coding DNA: TGTGCCAGCAGTTTAGCGGTGGGCTTCCTAGAGACCCAGTACTTC.

The rearrangement joins TRBV29-1 to TRBJ1-2; the match to TRBD1 covers 7 bases. Germline V CDR1 and CDR2: SQVTM, ANQGSEA. Unmatched junction bases numbered 8, after V lost 6 bases and J lost 1 base. The CDR3 covers 14 residues. As DNA, the CDR3 is TGCAGCGTCGTAAATTGGGACAGTAACTATGGCTACACCTTC. Its protein product is CSVVNWDSNYGYTF.

This chain uses TRBV27 with TRBJ2-7, with TRBD1 as a possible D gene (7 bases). CDR1 is MNHEY and CDR2 is SMNVEV in the germline V gene (reference sequence). The CDR3 sequence is 14 residues long. The ends were cut back, 3 bases at V and 6 bases at J, with 15 bases in the middle. The chain's CDR3 is CASSLTGPSVEQYF. In nucleotides, the CDR3 is TGTGCCAGCAGTTTGACAGGGCCTAGCGTCGAGCAGTACTTC.

This clonotype was counted once. This chain links TRBV4-2 with TRBJ1-1; D uncertain. The germline gives CDR1 LGHNA, CDR2 YNFKEQ. The CDR3 has 15 amino acids. With 2 bases removed from V and 8 bases from J, the gap between germline ends came to 18 bases. The DNA of the CDR3 is TGTGCCAGCAGCCAACGTGACACGGCGTGGGCGGAAGCTTTCTTT. It specifies CASSQRDTAWAEAFF.

The chain uses TRBV20-1 and TRBJ2-1; the D is unclear. The germline V gene encodes CDR1 DFQATT and CDR2 SNEGSKA (reference sequence). Trimming removed 0 bases at V and 6 bases at J, with 18 bases between. This CDR3 has 16 residues. The DNA for the CDR3 is TGCAGTGCTAGAGACCCCATCAGCGTGACGGGCAATGAGCAGTTCTTC. Translating it yields CSARDPISVTGNEQFF.

This clonotype was counted once. The chain links TRBV27 to TRBJ2-1; 9 bases match TRBD2. Germline assignment: CDR1 MNHEY and CDR2 SMNVEV (reference sequence). This CDR3 is 17 amino acids long. The V and J ends lost 6 bases and 8 bases, in that order; junction bases with no gene match: 17. CDR3 DNA: TGTGCCAGCAGCCCCCTTACCGGGCTAGCGGGAATCTATGAGCAGTTCTTC. Protein product: CASSPLTGLAGIYEQFF.

This clonotype was detected only a few times. This chain uses TRBV11-2 with TRBJ2-5, with D hard to call. Germline CDR1 and CDR2: SGHAT and FQNNGV. Trimming shortened V by 2 bases and J by 2 bases, and 6 bases separated the two germline ends. The CDR3 has 13 amino acids. The CDR3 coding sequence is TGTGCCAGCAGCTTATACCCACAAGAGACCCAGTACTTC. Amino acids: CASSLYPQETQYF.

The V gene is TRBV6-5, the J gene TRBJ2-1, with a possible D match to TRBD2 (5 bases). The V gene lost 6 bases and the J gene lost 9 bases, with 12 bases spanning the gap. The CDR3 sequence is 12 residues long. Per the germline V gene, CDR1 is MNHEY and CDR2 is SVGAGI. CDR3 loop: CASSRGIGEQFF. The CDR3 region has the DNA TGTGCCAGCAGCCGAGGGATCGGTGAGCAGTTCTTC.

The J gene is TRBJ2-7, the V gene TRBV20-1, with a tentative D call TRBD1 (6 bases). Looked up from germline, CDR1 is DFQATT and CDR2 is SNEGSKA (reference sequence). The CDR3 is made up of 15 amino acids. Trimming left V 4 bases short and J 4 bases short, with 20 bases between. The CDR3 region is CSATSNRAGSYEQYF. The DNA of the CDR3 is TGCAGTGCTACCAGTAACAGGGCCGGTAGTTACGAGCAGTACTTC.